This passage covers 5 T cell receptor beta chains from one sample sequenced in a study of T cell clonality in common variable immunodeficiency. Study-level findings and limits: In common variable immunodeficiency, TCR beta chains reportedly carried fewer deletions and N-nucleotide insertions.

These receptors have no known antigen. The protocol was immunoSEQ multiplex PCR, while the TCRdb copy is restricted to in-frame clones and leaves out a portion. Listed for the sample are around 42,000 clones, none seen a single time. Sequences were obtained from peripheral blood mononuclear cells. The receptor source for this set is a human donor with common variable immunodeficiency.

This clone occurred a few times. The read comes to an end 3 residues before the CDR3 does, leaving the germline J gene to fill in the end. The genes are TRBV19 and TRBJ2-1, with 7 positions matching TRBD2. The length of the CDR3 is 13 residues. CDR1 is LNHDA, CDR2 SQIVND, per germline (reference sequence). V lost 9 bases to trimming and J lost 7 bases; unmatched junction nucleotides: 9. The sequenced CDR3 bases are TGTGCCAGCTCGGGACTATGGGGGAATGAG. Protein: CASSGLWGNE. The entire CDR3 is CASSGLWGNEQFF.

This clone was recorded many times. The CDR3 end is not reached by the read, which stops 3 residues before it; the germline J gene fills it in. This chain connects TRBV5-1 to TRBJ2-2, with TRBD2 identical over 7 bases. The germline CDR1 and CDR2 sequences are SGHRS and YFSETQ. The CDR3 covers 15 residues. V was clipped by 3 bases and J by 7 bases; unmatched bases: 9. Here the CDR3 reads CASSSQAGYIGELFF. The part of the CDR3 DNA that was read is TGCGCCAGCAGCTCCCAAGCGGGGTATATCGGGGAG.

By share, this clone counts as medium-sized (0.01 to 0.1%). The read ends 3 residues shy of where the CDR3 ends; the end is completed using the germline J gene. The chain employs TRBV10-3 and TRBJ1-6, with no clear D. This CDR3 has 13 amino acids. Germline CDR1 and CDR2: ENHRY and SYGVKD. Trimming cost V 2 bases and J 5 bases, with 4 bases left between them. Here the CDR3 reads CAISEADNSPLHF. CDR3 bases read: TGTGCCATCAGTGAGGCGGATAATTCACCC.

Ten or more counts support this clone. The CDR3 extends 3 residues past the end of the read, so its final part is completed from the germline J gene. This chain joins TRBV7-9 and TRBJ2-2; possibly TRBD1 for D (6 bases). The CDR3 is made up of 13 amino acids. The germline CDR1 and CDR2 sequences are SEHNR and FQNEAQ (reference sequence). V lost 5 bases to trimming and J lost 7 bases, with 11 bases between them. CDR3 DNA, as far as it was read: TGTGCCAGCAGCGGGGGCGATTTCGGGGAG. It is translated as CASSGGDFGE. The full CDR3 is CASSGGDFGELFF.

For this clone: The CDR3 end lies 3 residues beyond the end of the read and is filled in from the germline J gene. Other nucleotide sequences from this sample produce the same CDR3. The gene calls are TRBV18 and TRBJ1-1, with TRBD1 matching 8 bases. The germline V gene encodes CDR1 KGHSH and CDR2 LQKENI. Germline trimming cut 3 bases from V and 1 base from J; bases unmatched to any gene: 1. CDR3 size: 14 residues. The covered CDR3 bases are TGTGCCAGCTCACCCGACAGGGGGAACACTGAA. Translated, it gives CASSPDRGNTE. The whole CDR3 region reads CASSPDRGNTEAFF.